This T cell receptor (beta chain) was sequenced during a study of blood T cell repertoires in COVID-19. Cohorts were assigned according to the clinical history that participants reported. Germline assignment: CDR1 KGHDR and CDR2 SFDVKD. J gave up 2 bases and V 4 bases, and 3 bases lay outside the gene matches. The length of the CDR3 is 15 residues. As for this clone: Distinct nucleotide sequences in the sample also encode this CDR3.

Using immunoSEQ multiplex PCR, the repertoire was profiled, and TCRdb retains in-frame clones only, with some absent. The sample has about 190,000 clones, roughly 77% seen once; the top ten hold roughly a sixth. The clonotype originates from a woman aged 50 to 60 with acute COVID-19. Sequenced material: PBMCs or T cells enriched from blood (not recorded which). The chain links TRBV24-1 to TRBJ2-2; 7 bases fit TRBD1. The chain's CDR3 is CATSDPGGNTGELFF. Here the CDR3 DNA reads TGTGCCACCAGTGACCCAGGGGGTAACACCGGGGAGCTGTTTTTT.